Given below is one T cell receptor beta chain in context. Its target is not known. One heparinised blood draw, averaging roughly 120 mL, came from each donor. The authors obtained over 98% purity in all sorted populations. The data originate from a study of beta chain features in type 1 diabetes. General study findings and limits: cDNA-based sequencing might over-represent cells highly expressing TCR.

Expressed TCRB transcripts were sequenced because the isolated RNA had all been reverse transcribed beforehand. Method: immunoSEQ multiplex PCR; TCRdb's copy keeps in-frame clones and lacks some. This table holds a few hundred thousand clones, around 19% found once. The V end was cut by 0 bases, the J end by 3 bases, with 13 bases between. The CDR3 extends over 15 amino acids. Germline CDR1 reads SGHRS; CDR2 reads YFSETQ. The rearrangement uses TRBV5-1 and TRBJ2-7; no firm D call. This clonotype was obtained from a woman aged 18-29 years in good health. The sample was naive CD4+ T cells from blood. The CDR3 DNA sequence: TGCGCCAGCAGCTTGGCATCTGTGGCCAACTACGAGCAGTACTTC. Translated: CASSLASVANYEQYF.